This T cell receptor (beta chain) appears in the sequencing data of a study of CD8 T cells in Susac syndrome. Trimming took off 8 bases at V and 3 bases at J, with 7 bases between the two ends. There are 11 residues in the CDR3. In germline, CDR1 is LNHDA, CDR2 SQIVND (reference sequence). Reverse transcription of roughly 0.45 to 1 ug RNA used random hexamers. Using its own MiXCR run on the immunoSEQ multiplex PCR reads, TCRdb lists one record per CDR3 protein. The sample lists fewer than 250,000 distinct CDR3 sequences, over 85% occurring once. Sequencing was done on a sample of CD4+ T cells from PBMCs. The V and J genes are TRBV19 and TRBJ1-1; unclear D gene. The receptor was derived from a human donor in good health. The CDR3 loop is CASRRDTEAFF. CDR3 in DNA: TGTGCCAGTCGTCGTGACACTGAAGCTTTCTTT.